This TCR beta chain derives from a study of blood T cell repertoires in COVID-19. About the research overall: Acute and convalescent COVID-19 specimens originated in the United States, Italy and Spain. PBMCs, B-cell-depleted T cells, or T cells were the source of the cDNA or gDNA that made up the material.

This clone has only a few counts. Original data processing: Cell counts per sample came from amplifying reference gene primers. Profiled with immunoSEQ multiplex PCR; TCRdb holds only in-frame clones, not every one. V and J calls and clone size come straight from that table; D and trimming were deduced from the DNA. The repertoire holds approximately 260,000 clones, with approximately 82% as singletons. V gave up 0 bases and J gave up 0 bases, with 7 bases separating them. This CDR3 spans 14 amino acids. Germline CDR1 reads SGHNT; CDR2 reads YYREEE (reference sequence). The TCR originated in a man in his 60s who had recovered from COVID-19. J is TRBJ2-7 and V is TRBV5-4; D unclear. Sequencing input: peripheral blood. CDR3 sequence reads: CASSLARSSYEQYF. The CDR3 DNA follows: TGTGCCAGCAGCTTGGCCCGGAGCTCCTACGAGCAGTACTTC.